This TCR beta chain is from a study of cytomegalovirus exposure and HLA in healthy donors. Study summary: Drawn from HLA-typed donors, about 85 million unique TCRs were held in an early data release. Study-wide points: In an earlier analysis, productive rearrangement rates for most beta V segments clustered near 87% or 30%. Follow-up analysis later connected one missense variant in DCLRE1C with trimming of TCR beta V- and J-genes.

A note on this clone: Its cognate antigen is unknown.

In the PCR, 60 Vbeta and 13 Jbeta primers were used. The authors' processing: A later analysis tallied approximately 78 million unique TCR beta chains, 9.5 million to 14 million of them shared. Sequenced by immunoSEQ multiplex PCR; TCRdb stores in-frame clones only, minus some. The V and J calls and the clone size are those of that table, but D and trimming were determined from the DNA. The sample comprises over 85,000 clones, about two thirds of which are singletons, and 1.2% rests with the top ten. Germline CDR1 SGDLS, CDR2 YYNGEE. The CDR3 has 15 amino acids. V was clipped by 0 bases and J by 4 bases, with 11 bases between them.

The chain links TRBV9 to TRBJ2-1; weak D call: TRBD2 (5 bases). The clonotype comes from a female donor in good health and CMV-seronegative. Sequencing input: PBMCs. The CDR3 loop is CASSVGAVGYNEQFF. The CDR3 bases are TGTGCCAGCAGCGTAGGAGCGGTTGGGTACAATGAGCAGTTCTTC. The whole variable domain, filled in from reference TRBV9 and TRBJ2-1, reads DSGVTQTPKHLITATGQRVTLRCSPRSGDLSVYWYQQSLDQGLQFLIQYYNGEERAKGNILERFSAQQFPDLHSELNLSSLELGDSALYFCASSVGAVGYNEQFFGPGTRLTVL.